The following is a TCR beta chain sequence with its context. Its target is unknown. The sample originates from a study of cytomegalovirus exposure and HLA in healthy donors. Study-wide findings and caveats: A reported reduction in N-insertions relative to the approximately 640-donor mean was seen in an Asian-associated ancestry cluster in a later analysis. The majority of CMV-associated TCR beta chains were reported as apparently HLA-restricted in a later analysis. The listing of roughly 160 TCR beta chains classed them as cytomegalovirus-associated.

PCR used 60 Vbeta primers and 13 Jbeta primers. Original processing notes: An analysis performed later counted around 86 million unique TCR beta chains (roughly 11 million of them shared). Measured with immunoSEQ multiplex PCR; TCRdb has only the in-frame clones, and not every one. The DNA was the basis for D and trimming; V, J and clone size are from that table. Found here are 60,000 to 75,000 clones, 74% of them singletons; the top ten hold 11%. Germline CDR1 and CDR2: SNHLY and FYNNEI. V lost 7 bases and J 3 bases, leaving 10 bases between the germline ends. This CDR3 spans 12 amino acids. The TCR originated in a woman aged 55-69 years in good health and CMV-seropositive. This chain joins TRBV2 and TRBJ2-7; D call uncertain. Sequencing was done on a sample of PBMCs. The CDR3 protein is CASTLGLYEQYF. The CDR3 DNA reads as TGTGCCAGCACTCTGGGCCTCTACGAGCAGTACTTC.